The 24 T cell receptor beta chains presented below share a single source sample, sequenced in a study of cytomegalovirus exposure and HLA in healthy donors. This table comes from immunoSEQ multiplex PCR, and its TCRdb copy is limited to in-frame clones, with some not included. The repertoire holds about 190,000 clones, about 80% seen once, with roughly 6.5% in the top ten. The sequenced material came from PBMCs. Receptors were obtained from a man younger than 35 in good health and CMV-seropositive.

CDR3 DNA sequence: TGCGCCAGCAGCTTGATAGGAACAGTCCCTACATTCTCGAACACCGGGGAGCTGTTTTTT. Protein sequence: CASSLIGTVPTFSNTGELFF. The rearrangement links TRBV5-1 to TRBJ2-2; no reliable D call. This CDR3 has 20 amino acids. Germline CDR1 SGHRS, CDR2 YFSETQ. V lost 1 base, J lost 0 bases, and 22 bases lay in between.

This clone was observed once. The rearrangement joins TRBV7-8 to TRBJ2-7, with 7 bases lining up with TRBD1. The germline V gene has CDR1 SGHVS and CDR2 FQNEAQ. CDR3 length: 15 residues. V shed 5 bases, J shed 6 bases, and the junction held 13 bases outside the gene matches. The CDR3, as DNA: TGTGCCAGCAGCCGTACGAGAGGGGGCGCTTCCGAGCAGTACTTC. Translated, it gives CASSRTRGGASEQYF. Using reference TRBV7-8 and TRBJ2-7 for the parts outside the CDR3, the full variable domain is GAGVSQSPRYKVAKRGQDVALRCDPISGHVSLFWYQQALGQGPEFLTYFQNEAQLDKSGLPSDRFFAERPEGSVSTLKIQRTQQEDSAVYLCASSRTRGGASEQYFGPGTRLTVT.

The chain links TRBV6-1 to TRBJ1-1; D perhaps matches TRBD1 (5 bases). V shed 4 bases and J shed 7 bases, with 7 bases lying between them. CDR3 length: 11 residues. Looked up from germline, CDR1 is MNHNS and CDR2 is SASEGT. Written as DNA, the CDR3 is TGTGCCAGCAGTGCCACAGGTGAAGCTTTCTTT. This codes for CASSATGEAFF.

The chain employs TRBV15 and TRBJ2-7; 7 bases are a match to TRBD1. The germline gives CDR1 LNHNV, CDR2 YYDKDF (reference sequence). V gave up 0 bases and J gave up 0 bases; unmatched junction bases: 5. The CDR3 is 16 amino acids. CDR3 loop: CATSRDGQDLSYEQYF. The CDR3 bases are TGTGCCACCAGCAGAGATGGACAGGACCTCTCCTACGAGCAGTACTTC.

The chain joins TRBV6-1 to TRBJ1-4, with TRBD1 matching 10 bases. Per the germline V gene, CDR1 is MNHNS and CDR2 is SASEGT. The CDR3 is made up of 13 amino acids. J lost 7 bases, V lost 6 bases, and 2 bases had no gene match. The DNA for the CDR3 is TGTGCCAGCAGGGACAGGGGGAGTGAAAAACTGTTTTTT. It yields the protein CASRDRGSEKLFF.

V gene TRBV28 combines with J gene TRBJ2-1, with D unresolved. CDR1 and CDR2 from the germline V gene are MDHEN and SYDVKM. The V gene lost 8 bases and the J gene lost 1 base, with 9 bases spanning the gap. CDR3 length: 13 amino acids. CDR3 sequence reads: CASCTVSYNEQFF. The DNA of the CDR3 is TGTGCCAGCTGTACGGTGTCCTACAATGAGCAGTTCTTC.

This clone was seen just once. The V gene is TRBV6-4, the J gene TRBJ1-1, with D unresolved. Germline lookup yields CDR1 MRHNA and CDR2 SNTAGT. This CDR3 is 14 amino acids long. Deletions cut 6 bases from V and 0 bases from J, with 11 bases between. CDR3 DNA: TGTGCCAGCAGCGCTACAGCAATGAACACTGAAGCTTTCTTT. This encodes CASSATAMNTEAFF.

The CDR3 coding sequence is TGTGCCAGCAGACCCCGGGGGGTTGGGGCGAAGAGGCAAAGGGAGACCCAGTACTTC. It codes for CASRPRGVGAKRQRETQYF. V and J are TRBV7-9 and TRBJ2-5, with 7 bases matching TRBD2. The CDR3 length is 19 residues. Trimming cost V 6 bases and J 5 bases; bases outside gene matches: 24. Germline CDR1 and CDR2: SEHNR and FQNEAQ (reference sequence).

The chain uses TRBV29-1 and TRBJ2-7, with D maybe TRBD1 (5 bases). V lost 6 bases and J 3 bases, leaving 9 bases between the germline ends. The germline CDR1 and CDR2 sequences are SQVTM and ANQGSEA. The CDR3 contains 11 residues. The CDR3 spells CSVQEIYEQYF. For the CDR3, the DNA is TGCAGCGTACAGGAGATCTACGAGCAGTACTTC.

The chain recombines TRBV4-2 with TRBJ2-7, with 10 bases aligning to TRBD2. This CDR3 region has 20 residues. Germline V CDR1 and CDR2: LGHNA, YNFKEQ. Germline trimming cut 0 bases from V and 1 base from J; bases unmatched to any gene: 15. CDR3 DNA sequence: TGTGCCAGCAGCCAAGATCTAGGGCTAGCGGGAGAATCGATATCCTACGAGCAGTACTTC. It specifies CASSQDLGLAGESISYEQYF.

The chain carries TRBV6-4 and TRBJ2-1; TRBD2 aligns across 8 bases. CDR1 is MRHNA, CDR2 SNTAGT, per germline. The CDR3 runs to 13 residues. V lost 8 bases and J lost 9; bases outside the gene matches: 9. The CDR3 protein is CASQAGETSEQFF. The CDR3 DNA reads as TGTGCCAGCCAAGCGGGAGAAACGTCTGAGCAGTTCTTC.

The CDR3 spells CASSRTRTRAYEQYF. The CDR3 DNA reads as TGTGCCAGCAGTAGGACCAGGACTAGGGCCTACGAGCAGTACTTC. V gene TRBV6-4 combines with J gene TRBJ2-7; 7 bases map to TRBD2. Germline CDR1 reads MRHNA; CDR2 reads SNTAGT. This CDR3 has 15 residues. Trimming at V came to 5 bases and at J to 2 bases, leaving 9 bases not matched to a gene.

This clone has only a few counts. J is TRBJ1-3 and V is TRBV12-5; 8 positions agree with TRBD1. The J segment lost 2 bases and the V segment lost 6 bases, leaving 3 bases of the junction unmatched. The CDR3 is made up of 14 amino acids. CDR1 and CDR2 (germline): LGHNT, FRNRAP. Here the CDR3 DNA reads TGTGCTAGTGGGTCGACAGGGGCTGGAAACACCATATATTTT. This gives the protein CASGSTGAGNTIYF.

V usage is TRBV9 and J usage is TRBJ2-3; 9 bases are a match to TRBD2. The CDR3 sequence is 15 residues long. In germline, CDR1 is SGDLS, CDR2 YYNGEE. With 4 bases clipped from V and 2 bases from J, the junction kept 5 bases outside the gene matches. This CDR3 reads CASSLGTSYTDTQYF. CDR3 bases: TGTGCCAGCAGCCTCGGGACTAGCTACACAGATACGCAGTATTTT.

The chain carries TRBV6-1 and TRBJ2-7, with TRBD2 identical over 9 bases. The CDR3 runs 20 residues. Germline CDR1 reads MNHNS; CDR2 reads SASEGT. V lost 3 bases and J lost 0; bases outside the gene matches: 18. The CDR3 reads CASSDGTASGTSTFSYEQYF. Written as DNA, the CDR3 is TGTGCCAGCAGTGATGGGACGGCTAGCGGGACTTCAACCTTCTCCTACGAGCAGTACTTC.

As DNA, the CDR3 is TGTGCCTGGAGTGACGCTAGCGGTCAAGGCTACGAGCAGTACTTC. This codes for CAWSDASGQGYEQYF. The V and J genes are TRBV30 and TRBJ2-7; TRBD2 aligns across 7 bases. After removal of 1 base from V and 3 bases from J, the junction contained 9 bases not matched to a gene. The CDR3 runs 15 residues. Germline V CDR1 and CDR2: GTSNPN, SVGIG (reference sequence). The full variable domain, its missing parts supplied by reference TRBV30 and TRBJ2-7, is SQTIHQWPATLVQPVGSPLSLECTVEGTSNPNLYWYRQAAGRGLQLLFYSVGIGQISSEVPQNLSASRPQDRQFILSSKKLLLSDSGFYLCAWSDASGQGYEQYFGPGTRLTVT.

This clone was seen a single time. This chain uses TRBV5-6 with TRBJ2-7; D unclear. The CDR3 spans 14 residues. CDR1 is SGHDT, CDR2 YYEEEE, per germline. The V gene lost 0 bases and the J gene lost 5 bases, with 12 bases spanning the gap. The CDR3 is CASSLVFRVDEQYF. The CDR3 bases are TGTGCCAGCAGCTTGGTATTTCGGGTAGACGAGCAGTACTTC.

This chain uses TRBV6-6 with TRBJ2-7; 8 positions agree with TRBD2. The CDR3 length is 15 residues. CDR1 is MNHNY, CDR2 SVGAGI, per germline (reference sequence). V trimming: 2 bases; J trimming: 3 bases; junction bases outside the gene matches: 6. CDR3 in DNA: TGTGCCAGCAGTTACGTATTAGCGGGGCGCTACGAGCAGTACTTC. Its protein is CASSYVLAGRYEQYF.

The genes are TRBV4-1 and TRBJ2-3; D is possibly TRBD2 (6 bases). The CDR3 totals 15 residues. CDR1 and CDR2 from the germline V gene are MGHRA and YSYEKL. Between the trimmed V and J ends, which lost 4 bases and 2 bases, there was a span of 13 bases. CDR3 amino acids: CASSRGVAATDTQYF. CDR3 sequence (DNA): TGCGCCAGCAGCCGGGGGGTAGCGGCCACAGATACGCAGTATTTT.

The V gene is TRBV4-3, the J gene TRBJ2-2; maybe TRBD1 (6 bases). CDR3 size: 15 residues. Germline V gene sequence: CDR1 LGHNA, CDR2 YSLEER. V was cut by 5 bases and J by 3 bases, with 13 bases left in between. This CDR3 is CASSSGAGHTGELFF. The CDR3 nucleotides read TGCGCCAGCAGCTCAGGGGCGGGCCACACCGGGGAGCTGTTTTTT.

This clone was seen more than once but under ten times. The rearrangement links TRBV27 to TRBJ2-7, with D tentatively TRBD2 (7 bases). The CDR3 is made up of 12 amino acids. CDR1 is MNHEY, CDR2 SMNVEV, per germline (reference sequence). The CDR3 loop is CVGAGARYEQYF. The DNA for the CDR3 is TGTGTGGGGGCGGGGGCTCGGTACGAGCAGTACTTC.

Only one count was recorded for this clone. The chain links TRBV4-1 to TRBJ2-5, with TRBD2 matching 9 bases. In germline, CDR1 is MGHRA, CDR2 YSYEKL. V lost 4 bases, J lost 5 bases, and 14 bases stayed unmatched. This CDR3 contains 17 residues. As DNA, the CDR3 is TGCGCCAGCAGCCCCACCCTGCGGGAGGGCCCTCGGGAGACCCAGTACTTC. Its protein product is CASSPTLREGPRETQYF.

This chain uses TRBV10-3 with TRBJ2-3, with 7 bases identical to TRBD1. The CDR3 has 23 residues. V was pared by 0 bases and J by 2 bases, with 26 bases of the junction left unmatched. CDR1 is ENHRY and CDR2 is SYGVKD in the germline V gene. CDR3 sequence (DNA): TGTGCCATCAGTGAGTCATGCGGAATGCATTTCCCCGACAGGGTTTCCCCCACAGATACGCAGTATTTT. Encoded protein: CAISESCGMHFPDRVSPTDTQYF.

The rearrangement links TRBV13 to TRBJ2-5; TRBD2 is a possible D gene (6 bases). The germline V gene encodes CDR1 PRHDT and CDR2 FYEKMQ (reference sequence). The CDR3 contains 15 residues. Trimming removed 5 bases at V and 4 bases at J, with 17 bases between. CDR3 region: CASSPPAGQGETQYF. CDR3 nucleotide sequence: TGTGCCAGCAGCCCTCCTGCGGGGCAGGGAGAGACCCAGTACTTC.